The entry below describes one TCR beta chain. This clone has a handful of counts. Its antigen remains undetermined. The record has no base qualities; no much larger clone is one base away. The CDR3 regions of human TCRbeta chains were analyzed by immunosequencing. In the original analysis: TCRs in the repertoires were matched against a reference library of SARS-CoV-2-specific TCRs that had been generated with the MIRA antigen-specificity platform. Breadth was defined as the fraction of unique TCRs that were SARS-CoV-2-associated. Depth was defined as the fraction of total T cells that were SARS-CoV-2-associated. Using the MIRA data, every spike-specific TCR was mapped to the spike region that the TCR reacted to and assigned to either a CD4 or a CD8 class. Log10-transformed breadth and depth values were compared by one-way ANOVA with Sidak's multiple comparisons tests. The table comes from immuneACCESS by way of TCRdb, which keeps in-frame sequences with V and J called. Part of the clones is missing from these tables; in studies checked, under half for an unresolved V gene and the rest for unknown reasons. V and J calls and clone size are those listed in that table; D and trimming were worked out from the DNA. Recorded for this sample are 60,000 to 70,000 clones; 82% of them occurred a single time. Together, the top ten hold roughly 5% of the sample.

The sample originates from a study of T cell responses to AZD1222 COVID-19 vaccine (TCRdb year 2021). In terms of the full investigation: AZD1222 recipients given second doses at about 4 weeks or at about 12 weeks were pooled, since spike-specific TCR depth and breadth were not found to differ between the two schedules. A total of 233 trial participants underwent TCR sequencing, of whom 200 to 220 received two doses of AZD1222 and roughly 25 received two doses of the MenACWY control vaccine. Trial participants were enrolled by age into 18-55, 56-69 and 70-plus year subgroups, with about 150, 27 and 61 TCR-sequenced participants respectively.

What the research found in general, with its limitations: The whole spike protein was spanned by vaccine-associated CD4 TCRs, and dominant responses were seen in regions 160-218 and 743-854. Conclusions about previously exposed vaccinees are limited, since just five or six AZD1222 recipients were seropositive for SARS-CoV-2 at baseline. In the small 56-69-year group, the increase in depth fell short of significance, most likely because of low power. Because no day 14 peak-response samples were available, repertoires were characterized only after the peak T cell response. Participants were mostly white British and included more females than males, and it was suggested by the authors that clonal diversity may have been underestimated. After two AZD1222 doses, both the breadth and the depth of spike-specific TCRs were significantly higher than at day 0 and than in MenACWY recipients. Nearly half of unique spike-specific TCRs reportedly recognized epitopes outside regions mutated in the B.1.351 and B.1.1.7 variants.

Based on the germline V gene, the CDR1 and CDR2 sequences are SNHLY and FYNNEI. Reading from cysteine to phenylalanine, the CDR3 counts 14 amino acids. The sequence is cut down to CDR3 DNA, 42 bases in frame from base 1. Relative to germline, V is 6 bases shorter and J is 7 bases shorter, with 18 bases between their ends. Sample time point, as interpreted from the label and publication: baseline before first vaccination. Vaccinee samples were obtained from the UK trials COV001 and COV002, which included a single-blind randomized controlled phase 2/3 trial of AZD1222 (ChAdOx1 nCoV-19) in healthy adults. For TCRbeta chain sequencing, PBMC samples were collected from trial participants at day 0 and at day 28 after the second dose.

The rearranged segments are TRBV2 and TRBJ1-1; the D gene cannot be resolved reliably. The sequences come from peripheral blood, collected on day 0 of AZD1222 vaccination. The sequence was obtained from an adult in good health. The CDR3 loop reads CASRTEDRSIEAFF. The DNA is TGTGCCAGCAGAACCGAAGACCGGAGCATTGAAGCTTTCTTT.